The TCR beta chain described here comes from a study of blood T cells in healthy people across ages. Notes on the study in general: For the donors, CMV status was unknown and possibly confounded expanded clonotype changes. TCR beta diversity, measured per million T cells, fell in a roughly linear way with age.

Per the germline V gene, CDR1 is GTSNPN and CDR2 is SVGIG (reference sequence). The CDR3 spans 17 residues. J was trimmed by 0 bases and V by 4 bases; bases with no gene match: 9. The use of a sample-barcoded 5' primer and a J-beta primer mix characterized a second PCR of about 7 to 12 cycles. A template-switch adaptor with 12 random nucleotides tagged each cDNA molecule. Each CDR3 protein gets one entry after TCRdb re-called the 5' RACE reads with MiXCR. The sample has about 1.6 million distinct CDR3 sequences, around 36% seen once; the top ten hold over 9%. A note on this clonotype: The target antigen is unknown.

The chain combines TRBV30 with TRBJ2-6; 7 bases are a match to TRBD1. This receptor was taken from a woman in her thirties in good health. Material: blood. The CDR3 protein is CAWIWTGIFSGANVLTF. The DNA of the CDR3 is TGTGCCTGGATCTGGACAGGCATATTCTCTGGGGCCAACGTCCTGACTTTC.